This T cell receptor (beta chain) was profiled in a study of blood T cells in healthy people across ages. On the study more broadly: About one barcoded beta molecule per two T cells came from capture by template switching. Study conclusions and caveats: Fewer expanded clones and more diversity marked long-lived versus aged donors.

About this clonotype: Its matching antigen is unknown.

Per germline, CDR1 SGDLS and CDR2 YYNGEE. The CDR3 loop spans 15 amino acids. A second roughly 7 to 12 cycle PCR used barcoded and J-beta primers. TCRdb analysed the 5' RACE reads with MiXCR anew, one entry per CDR3 protein. The sample carries 1.8 million or so distinct CDR3 sequences, 30% to 40% recorded once. V gene TRBV9 combines with J gene TRBJ2-7; maybe TRBD1 (6 bases). The J call is in doubt because the DNA end fits TRBJ2-5 better. Sequenced sample: blood. The receptor comes from a human donor in good health. The chain's CDR3 is CASSVGGQSGETQYF. CDR3 sequence (DNA): TGTGCCAGCAGCGTAGGTGGACAGTCAGGGGAGACCCAGTACTTC.